One and the same sample provided the 5 T cell receptor beta chains below, sequenced in a study of beta chain features in type 1 diabetes. Study results and caveats: Among patients with Type 1 diabetes, TCRB CDR3s were moderately but significantly shorter in every one of the four CD4+ subsets.

These TCRs' antigens remain unknown. The study reverse transcribed the entire isolated RNA, so it sequenced expressed TCRB transcripts. The method was immunoSEQ multiplex PCR; TCRdb's version includes in-frame clones alone and lacks a portion of them. The sample contains 500,000 to 800,000 clones, about an eighth of which appear only once. The sequenced material came from naive CD4+ T cells from blood. The receptor source for this set is a man under 40 with type 1 diabetes.

This chain joins TRBV4-3 and TRBJ2-1; D unclear. Germline lookup yields CDR1 LGHNA and CDR2 YSLEER. This CDR3 spans 14 amino acids. V was clipped by 4 bases and J by 5 bases, with 12 bases between them. The CDR3 here is CASSRHLLDNEQFF. In DNA, the CDR3 is TGCGCCAGCAGCCGACATCTCCTAGACAATGAGCAGTTCTTC.

In this sample, this clone turned up a few times. The J gene is TRBJ2-5, the V gene TRBV18; TRBD2 matches at 7 bases. After removal of 6 bases from V and 3 bases from J, the junction contained 10 bases not matched to a gene. Germline values: CDR1 KGHSH, CDR2 LQKENI. This CDR3 is 15 amino acids long. In DNA form, the CDR3 reads TGTGCCAGCTCTAACCTAGCGGCCAGAGAAGAGACCCAGTACTTC. This sequence encodes CASSNLAAREETQYF.

This clone was detected only a few times. This rearrangement joins TRBV11-3 to TRBJ2-3; D is tentatively TRBD1 or TRBD2 (5 bases each). This CDR3 is built from 15 residues. The ends were cut back, 1 base at V and 2 bases at J, with 10 bases in the middle. Germline V gene sequence: CDR1 SGHNT, CDR2 YENEEA. CDR3: CASSLGDLSTDTQYF. The CDR3 DNA reads TGTGCCAGCAGCTTAGGGGACCTCTCCACAGATACGCAGTATTTT.

The chain joins TRBV10-3 to TRBJ1-2; the match to TRBD1 covers 7 bases. CDR1 is ENHRY and CDR2 is SYGVKD in the germline V gene. This CDR3 spans 13 amino acids. The ends lost 2 bases at V and 4 bases at J; junction bases unmatched: 1. In DNA, the CDR3 is TGTGCCATCAGTGAGAGGGGGCTCTATGGCTACACCTTC. Encoded protein: CAISERGLYGYTF.

There are a few counts of this clone. The genes are TRBV30 and TRBJ1-2; D is undetermined. The CDR3 loop spans 13 amino acids. In germline, CDR1 is GTSNPN, CDR2 SVGIG (reference sequence). V was shortened by 2 bases and J by 3 bases, with 10 bases between the two germline ends. This chain's CDR3 is CAWSSQVYYGYTF. CDR3 DNA sequence: TGTGCCTGGAGTTCTCAGGTATACTATGGCTACACCTTC.